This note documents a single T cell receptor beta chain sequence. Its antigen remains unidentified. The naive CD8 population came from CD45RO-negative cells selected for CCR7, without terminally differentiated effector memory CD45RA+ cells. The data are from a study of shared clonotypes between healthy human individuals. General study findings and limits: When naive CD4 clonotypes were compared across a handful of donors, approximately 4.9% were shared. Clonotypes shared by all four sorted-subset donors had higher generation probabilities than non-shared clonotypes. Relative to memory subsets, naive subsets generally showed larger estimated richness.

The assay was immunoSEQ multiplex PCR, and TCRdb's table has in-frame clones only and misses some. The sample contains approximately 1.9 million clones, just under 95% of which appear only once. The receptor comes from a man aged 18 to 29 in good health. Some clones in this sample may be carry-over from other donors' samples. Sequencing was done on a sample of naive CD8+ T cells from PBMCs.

The CDR3 here is CASSAKTSGPTYEQYF. In DNA, the CDR3 is TGTGCCAGCAGTGCGAAGACTAGCGGGCCAACCTACGAGCAGTACTTC. The chain is built from TRBV6-1 and TRBJ2-7, with TRBD2 identical over 10 bases. The CDR3 is 16 amino acids. Germline-derived CDR1 and CDR2 are MNHNS and SASEGT. V shed 4 bases, J shed 2 bases, and the junction held 8 bases outside the gene matches.